This T cell receptor beta chain was observed in a study of blood T cell repertoires in COVID-19. At the level of the study: Donors in the United States, Italy and Spain gave samples during acute or convalescent COVID-19. PBMCs, B-cell-depleted T cells, or T cells provided the cDNA or gDNA that made up the material.

The germline V and J ends were trimmed by 2 bases and 6 bases, with 16 bases remaining between them. Germline assignment: CDR1 SGHVS and CDR2 FQNEAQ. The CDR3 consists of 15 residues. Original handling: Reference gene primer amplification gave estimated nucleated cell counts. Using immunoSEQ multiplex PCR, the repertoire was profiled, and TCRdb retains in-frame clones only, with some absent. D and trimming come from the DNA, and the V and J calls and clone size come from that table. The sample lists more than 100,000 clones; 75% to 90% were seen once. Sequenced material: peripheral blood. This TCR derives from a man aged 50 to 60 with active COVID-19. The genes are TRBV7-8 and TRBJ1-2; D is possibly TRBD1 (6 bases). The DNA of the CDR3 is TGTGCCAGCAGCTTATATCCCTACAGGGACGATGGCTACACCTTC. Translation gives CASSLYPYRDDGYTF.